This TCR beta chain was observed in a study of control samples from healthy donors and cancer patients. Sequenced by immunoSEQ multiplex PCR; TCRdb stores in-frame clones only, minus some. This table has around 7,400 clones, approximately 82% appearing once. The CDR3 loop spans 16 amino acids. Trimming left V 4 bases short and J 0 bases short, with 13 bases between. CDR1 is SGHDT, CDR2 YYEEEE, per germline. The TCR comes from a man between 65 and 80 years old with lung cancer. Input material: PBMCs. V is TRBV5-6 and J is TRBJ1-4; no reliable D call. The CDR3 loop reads CASSLITAATNEKLFF. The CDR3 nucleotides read TGTGCCAGCAGCCTCATCACGGCGGCAACTAATGAAAAACTGTTTTTT. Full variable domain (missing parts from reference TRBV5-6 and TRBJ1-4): DAGVTQSPTHLIKTRGQQVTLRCSPKSGHDTVSWYQQALGQGPQFIFQYYEEEERQRGNFPDRFSGHQFPNYSSELNVNALLLGDSALYLCASSLITAATNEKLFFGSGTQLSVL.